This T cell receptor (beta chain) comes out of a study of blood T cells in healthy people across ages. This CDR3 region has 14 residues. Germline V gives CDR1 SQVTM, CDR2 ANQGSEA. V gave up 6 bases and J gave up 7 bases, with 22 bases separating them. Comment on this clonotype: This clone may be a read error of a much larger clone one base away.

The authors drew 8 to 10 milliliters of peripheral blood from each donor. There were at least 6 micrograms of total RNA extracted from every sample. The second PCR ran 7 to 11 cycles with a sample-barcoded 5' primer and J-beta primers. A single record per CDR3 protein comes from TCRdb applying MiXCR to the 5' RACE reads. The data hold fewer than 1.5 million distinct CDR3 sequences, with roughly 40% observed a single time. The chain combines TRBV29-1 with TRBJ2-7; the D gene is possibly TRBD1 (6 bases). The sequence derives from a woman aged 18-29 years in good health. The source material was blood. This chain's CDR3 is CSVEKIGQRNEQYF. In DNA form, the CDR3 reads TGCAGCGTCGAGAAAATTGGACAGCGCAATGAGCAGTACTTC.